This T cell receptor beta chain came from a study of blood T cell repertoires in COVID-19. About the study: The samples span acute and convalescent COVID-19 from the United States, Italy and Spain.

Participant ages covered roughly 18 to 90 years across about 25 US areas. This clone is a singleton in its sample. Authors' processing steps: From reference gene primer amplification, estimates of nucleated cell counts were derived. Sequencing used immunoSEQ multiplex PCR; TCRdb keeps in-frame clones, though not all of them. That table furnishes V, J and clone size, whereas the DNA furnished D and trimming. The table includes 270,000 or so clones, 70% to 90% detected once. Per germline, CDR1 DFQATT and CDR2 SNEGSKA (reference sequence). Trimming left V 3 bases short and J 1 base short, with 13 bases between. The CDR3 loop spans 14 amino acids.

This chain uses TRBV20-1 with TRBJ2-7; possibly TRBD1 for D (5 bases). Sequencing was performed on PBMCs or T cells enriched from blood (not recorded which). The sequence derives from a woman between 25 and 40 years old with acute COVID-19. The CDR3 sequence is CSASRSKGSYEQYF. DNA for the CDR3: TGCAGTGCTAGTAGATCCAAGGGGTCCTACGAGCAGTACTTC.